The sequence of this TCR beta chain was determined in a study of blood T cell repertoires in COVID-19. Trimming at V came to 3 bases and at J to 6 bases, leaving 3 bases not matched to a gene. CDR1 is LNHDA and CDR2 is SQIVND in the germline V gene (reference sequence). The CDR3 is 13 amino acids. The protocol was immunoSEQ multiplex PCR, while the TCRdb copy is restricted to in-frame clones and leaves out a portion. The repertoire holds fewer than 60,000 clones, with approximately 84% as singletons. Sequenced material: peripheral blood. The source of this sequence is a man aged 60-69 years with acute or convalescent COVID-19. The chain carries TRBV19 and TRBJ1-2, with 8 bases fitting TRBD1. In nucleotides, the CDR3 is TGTGCCAGTAGTATCGACAGGGGCGATGGCTACACCTTC. Encoded protein: CASSIDRGDGYTF.